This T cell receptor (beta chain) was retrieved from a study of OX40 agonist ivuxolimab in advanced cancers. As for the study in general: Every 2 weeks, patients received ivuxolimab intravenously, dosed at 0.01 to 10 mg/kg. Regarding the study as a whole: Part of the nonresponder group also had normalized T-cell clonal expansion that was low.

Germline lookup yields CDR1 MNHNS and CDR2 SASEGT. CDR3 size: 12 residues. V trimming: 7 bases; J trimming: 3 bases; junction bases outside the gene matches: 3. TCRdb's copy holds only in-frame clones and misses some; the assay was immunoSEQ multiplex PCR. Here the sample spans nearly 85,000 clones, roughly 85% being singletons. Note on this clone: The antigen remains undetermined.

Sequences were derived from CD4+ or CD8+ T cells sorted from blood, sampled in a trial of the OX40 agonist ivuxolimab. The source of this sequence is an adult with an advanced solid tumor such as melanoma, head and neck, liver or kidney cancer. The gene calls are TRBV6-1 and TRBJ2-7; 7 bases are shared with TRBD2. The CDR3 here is CASKREVYEQYF. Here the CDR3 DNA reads TGTGCCAGCAAACGGGAGGTCTACGAGCAGTACTTC.